Presented here are 30 T cell receptor beta chains from one specimen sequenced in a study of Ad26.COV2.S vaccination and SARS-CoV-2 variants. Data came from immunoSEQ multiplex PCR; TCRdb stores just in-frame clones and leaves some out. The sample lists fewer than 55,000 clones; 65% to 90% were seen once. The sample here was peripheral blood, taken after recovery from COVID-19. The receptors originated from a human donor who had recovered from COVID-19.

Within the sample, this clone is medium-sized. The chain recombines TRBV3-1 (or the pseudogene TRBV3-2) with TRBJ2-1; TRBD2 is a possible D gene (6 bases). The CDR3 has 13 amino acids. The ends were cut back, 0 bases at V and 12 bases at J, with 12 bases in the middle. The germline V gene has CDR1 LGHDT and CDR2 YNNKEL (reference sequence). The CDR3 DNA sequence: TGTGCCAGCAGCCAAGATCGAGCGGGTAGGCAGTTCTTC. It is translated as CASSQDRAGRQFF.

J is TRBJ2-7 and V is TRBV18; 11 nucleotides align to TRBD1. The germline CDR1 and CDR2 sequences are KGHSH and LQKENI. This CDR3 has 14 residues. J lost 6 bases, V lost 6 bases, and 7 bases had no gene match. The CDR3 loop reads CASSPGQGVSEQYV. As DNA, the CDR3 is TGTGCCAGCTCCCCGGGACAGGGGGTCAGCGAGCAGTACGTC.

This rearrangement joins TRBV5-1 to TRBJ2-7; 9 positions match TRBD1. V was clipped by 3 bases and J by 2 bases; unmatched bases: 3. The germline V gene has CDR1 SGHRS and CDR2 YFSETQ. This CDR3 is built from 14 residues. The CDR3 is CASSSGQGTYEQYF. CDR3 nucleotide sequence: TGCGCCAGCAGCTCGGGACAGGGAACCTACGAGCAGTACTTC.

The chain couples TRBV24-1 to TRBJ1-4; 9 bases line up with TRBD1. Germline V CDR1 and CDR2: KGHDR, SFDVKD. The CDR3 has 16 amino acids. V lost 3 bases and J lost 7; bases outside the gene matches: 8. The CDR3 DNA sequence: TGTGCCACCAGTGATGTTTCCGGGACAGGGTTTGAAAAACTGTTTTTT. Residues: CATSDVSGTGFEKLFF.

The chain carries TRBV29-1 and TRBJ2-5, with 12 positions matching TRBD2. After removal of 7 bases from V and 3 bases from J, the junction contained 12 bases not matched to a gene. The germline CDR1 and CDR2 sequences are SQVTM and ANQGSEA. The CDR3 sequence is 16 residues long. DNA for the CDR3: TGCAGCGCGGACTCGACTAGCGGGGGTTATAAAGAGACCCAGTACTTC. Translating it yields CSADSTSGGYKETQYF.

This chain links TRBV6-6 with TRBJ1-5; D is undetermined. Trimming took 2 bases from V and 4 from J, leaving 12 bases between them. This CDR3 comprises 15 residues. CDR1 and CDR2 from the germline V gene are MNHNY and SVGAGI (reference sequence). The chain's CDR3 is CASSYAATSNQPQHF. The CDR3 nucleotides read TGTGCCAGCAGTTACGCGGCAACCTCTAATCAGCCCCAGCATTTT.

A single count supports this clone. The chain couples TRBV15 to TRBJ2-2; D uncertain. CDR1 is LNHNV and CDR2 is YYDKDF in the germline V gene (reference sequence). Trimming cost V 0 bases and J 4 bases, with 9 bases left between them. The length of the CDR3 is 15 residues. This CDR3 is CATSRDRGVTGELFF. The CDR3 coding sequence is TGTGCCACCAGCAGAGATCGTGGGGTCACCGGGGAGCTGTTTTTT. Using reference TRBV15 and TRBJ2-2 for the parts outside the CDR3, the full variable domain is DAMVIQNPRYQVTQFGKPVTLSCSQTLNHNVMYWYQQKSSQAPKLLFHYYDKDFNNEADTPDNFQSRRPNTSFCFLDIRSPGLGDTAMYLCATSRDRGVTGELFFGEGSRLTVL.

V gene TRBV11-2 combines with J gene TRBJ2-5; 9 bases are shared with TRBD1. The germline gives CDR1 SGHAT, CDR2 FQNNGV. The CDR3 is 15 amino acids. V lost 0 bases to trimming and J lost 2 bases; unmatched junction nucleotides: 1. The CDR3 nucleotides read TGTGCCAGCAGCTTAGATGGGACAGGGCAAGAGACCCAGTACTTC. Translation gives CASSLDGTGQETQYF.

The J gene is TRBJ2-7, the V gene TRBV12-5; D call uncertain. V was pared by 3 bases and J by 5 bases, with 8 bases between. The germline V gene encodes CDR1 LGHNT and CDR2 FRNRAP. The CDR3 totals 12 residues. CDR3 nucleotides: TGTGCTAGTGGTTTTCTTGTCCACGAGCAGTACTTC. It translates to CASGFLVHEQYF.

The genes are TRBV6-5 and TRBJ1-2; 7 nucleotides match TRBD1. CDR3 length: 16 residues. V lost 4 bases to trimming and J lost 0 bases; unmatched junction nucleotides: 8. The germline V gene has CDR1 MNHEY and CDR2 SVGAGI. CDR3 in DNA: TGTGCCAGCAGTTCCCGAGACAGGGTAACTAACTATGGCTACACCTTC. This codes for CASSSRDRVTNYGYTF.

This chain connects TRBV7-9 to TRBJ1-4; D might be TRBD1 (5 bases). Germline loops: CDR1 SEHNR, CDR2 FQNEAQ (reference sequence). Trimming shortened V by 0 bases and J by 6 bases, and 11 bases separated the two germline ends. The CDR3 is 15 residues long. The CDR3 loop reads CASSLAEGPYEKLFF. The CDR3 DNA is TGTGCCAGCAGCTTAGCGGAGGGACCGTATGAAAAACTGTTTTTT.

The chain couples TRBV20-1 to TRBJ1-1, with unresolved D. CDR1 and CDR2 (germline): DFQATT, SNEGSKA (reference sequence). V gave up 3 bases and J gave up 1 base, with 6 bases separating them. This CDR3 is built from 12 residues. The CDR3 DNA follows: TGCAGTGCTAGTTCCGGGAACACTGAAGCTTTCTTT. Its translation is CSASSGNTEAFF.

V gene TRBV30 combines with J gene TRBJ2-3, with a weak D call TRBD1 (5 bases). This CDR3 is 14 amino acids long. The V gene's germline CDR1 is GTSNPN and CDR2 SVGIG (reference sequence). Trimming took off 0 bases at V and 0 bases at J, with 7 bases between the two ends. The DNA of the CDR3 is TGTGCCTGGAGTGTAAAGGGGAGCACAGATACGCAGTATTTT. Translated, it gives CAWSVKGSTDTQYF.

Only a few counts were recorded for this clone. V is TRBV5-1 and J is TRBJ2-3; 16 bases align to TRBD2. Germline CDR1 SGHRS, CDR2 YFSETQ. Unmatched junction bases numbered 3, after V lost 4 bases and J lost 1 base. The CDR3 consists of 17 residues. The CDR3 nucleotides are TGCGCCAGCAGCACGGGACTAGCGGGAGGGGGCACAGATACGCAGTATTTT. Its protein is CASSTGLAGGGTDTQYF.

This clone was counted a few times. The chain's CDR3 is CASGEGYSTEAFF. CDR3 in DNA: TGTGCCAGTGGGGAGGGTTATAGCACTGAAGCTTTCTTT. The rearrangement links TRBV19 to TRBJ1-1; D ambiguous. V was trimmed by 8 bases and J by 4 bases, leaving 14 bases between them. The CDR3 is made up of 13 amino acids. Germline CDR1 LNHDA, CDR2 SQIVND (reference sequence).

This sequence joins TRBV30 and TRBJ1-2, with D hard to call. The CDR3 is 10 amino acids. Germline V gene sequence: CDR1 GTSNPN, CDR2 SVGIG (reference sequence). Trimming took off 5 bases at V and 6 bases at J, with 7 bases between the two ends. The CDR3 DNA is TGTGCCTGGGACCTTGATGGCTACACCTTC. It encodes CAWDLDGYTF.

The gene calls are TRBV5-1 and TRBJ1-2; perhaps TRBD1 as D (5 bases). The CDR3 is 14 residues long. Germline lookup yields CDR1 SGHRS and CDR2 YFSETQ. Trimming pared 7 bases from V and 0 bases from J, leaving 13 bases between. CDR3 amino acids: CASLPGTSNYGYTF. Written as DNA, the CDR3 is TGCGCCAGCCTCCCTGGGACTTCTAACTATGGCTACACCTTC. The variable domain in full, with the rest retrieved from reference TRBV5-1 and TRBJ1-2, is KAGVTQTPRYLIKTRGQQVTLSCSPISGHRSVSWYQQTPGQGLQFLFEYFSETQRNKGNFPGRFSGRQFSNSRSEMNVSTLELGDSALYLCASLPGTSNYGYTFGSGTRLTVV.

This clone was counted a single time. CDR3 nucleotide sequence: TGTGCCAGTAGTAACCTACTCGGGGTACCTGCCACTGAAGCTTTCTTT. This encodes CASSNLLGVPATEAFF. The chain has TRBV19 and TRBJ1-1; unclear D gene. The CDR3 runs to 16 residues. The germline CDR1 and CDR2 sequences are LNHDA and SQIVND (reference sequence). V was pared by 4 bases and J by 4 bases, with 19 bases between.

The chain recombines TRBV2 with TRBJ2-5; 7 bases agree with TRBD2. The CDR3 has 12 residues. The V segment lost 8 bases and the J segment 5 bases; nucleotides outside the gene matches: 5. The V gene's germline CDR1 is SNHLY and CDR2 FYNNEI. CDR3 residues: CASGKTSETQYF. CDR3 nucleotides: TGTGCCAGCGGAAAGACTAGCGAGACCCAGTACTTC. The full variable domain, with the rest looked up from reference TRBV2 and TRBJ2-5, is EPEVTQTPSHQVTQMGQEVILRCVPISNHLYFYWYRQILGQKVEFLVSFYNNEISEKSEIFDDQFSVERPDGSNFTLKIRSTKLEDSAMYFCASGKTSETQYFGPGTRLLVL.

V usage is TRBV28 and J usage is TRBJ1-1, with D perhaps TRBD1 (6 bases). Trimming removed 9 bases at V and 4 bases at J, with 30 bases between. The CDR3 spans 18 residues. Germline CDR1 and CDR2: MDHEN and SYDVKM. The CDR3 is CASGLERQGFWFFTEAFF. CDR3 coding DNA: TGTGCCAGTGGGTTGGAGAGGCAGGGGTTTTGGTTCTTCACTGAAGCTTTCTTT. The full variable domain, rest sourced from reference TRBV28 and TRBJ1-1, is DVKVTQSSRYLVKRTGEKVFLECVQDMDHENMFWYRQDPGLGLRLIYFSYDVKMKEKGDIPEGYSVSREKKERFSLILESASTNQTSMYLCASGLERQGFWFFTEAFFGQGTRLTVV.

The V gene is TRBV7-9, the J gene TRBJ2-1, with no clear D. Germline V gives CDR1 SEHNR, CDR2 FQNEAQ (reference sequence). Trimming took off 1 base at V and 2 bases at J, with 6 bases between the two ends. CDR3 size: 14 residues. The CDR3 loop is CASSLEPTYNEQFF. In DNA, the CDR3 is TGTGCCAGCAGCTTAGAACCCACCTACAATGAGCAGTTCTTC.

This chain connects TRBV24-1 to TRBJ1-5, with a weak D call TRBD1 (6 bases). Germline CDR1 is KGHDR and CDR2 is SFDVKD. This CDR3 spans 19 amino acids. Trimming took off 1 base at V and 0 bases at J, with 18 bases between the two ends. The chain's CDR3 is CATSDFGTSFMYSNQPQHF. The CDR3, as DNA: TGTGCCACCAGTGATTTCGGGACATCATTCATGTATAGCAATCAGCCCCAGCATTTT.

This rearrangement joins TRBV6-5 to TRBJ2-5, with 7 positions matching TRBD1. The CDR3 is 12 residues long. Germline V CDR1 and CDR2: MNHEY, SVGAGI. V was pared by 4 bases and J by 14 bases, with 10 bases of the junction left unmatched. The DNA for the CDR3 is TGTGCCAGCAGTTCCTCTCCCGGGACAGCTTACTTC. Its translation: CASSSSPGTAYF.

J is TRBJ2-3 and V is TRBV7-6, with no clear D. CDR3 length equals 15 residues. The V end was cut by 3 bases, the J end by 0 bases, with 10 bases between. Germline V gene lookup returns CDR1 SGHVS and CDR2 FNYEAQ. The CDR3 sequence: CASSFLGSSTDTQYF. The CDR3 DNA follows: TGTGCCAGCAGCTTCTTAGGGTCTAGCACAGATACGCAGTATTTT.

This chain uses TRBV28 with TRBJ2-3; TRBD2 agrees at 8 bases. There are 15 residues in the CDR3. Germline CDR1 is MDHEN and CDR2 is SYDVKM. V shed 5 bases, J shed 6 bases, and the junction held 10 bases outside the gene matches. The CDR3 reads CASSLPSGGGDTQYF. The CDR3 nucleotides read TGTGCCAGCAGTCTCCCAAGCGGGGGAGGGGATACGCAGTATTTT.

V is TRBV5-6 and J is TRBJ2-7; TRBD2 aligns across 7 bases. The V segment lost 2 bases and the J segment 1 base; nucleotides outside the gene matches: 9. Germline CDR1 and CDR2: SGHDT and YYEEEE. The CDR3 totals 16 residues. This CDR3 is CASSFRAGVSSYEQYF. In nucleotides, the CDR3 is TGTGCCAGCAGCTTCCGGGCGGGAGTATCGTCCTACGAGCAGTACTTC.

V usage is TRBV18 and J usage is TRBJ2-1; D tentatively fits TRBD1 or TRBD2 (5 bases each). Between the trimmed V and J ends, which lost 2 bases and 10 bases, there was a span of 12 bases. The CDR3 extends over 13 amino acids. The germline CDR1 and CDR2 sequences are KGHSH and LQKENI. Here the CDR3 reads CASSPGGWDEQFF. For the CDR3, the DNA is TGTGCCAGCTCACCAGGGGGATGGGACGAGCAGTTCTTC.

The V and J genes are TRBV5-4 and TRBJ2-3; D is perhaps TRBD2 (5 bases). CDR3 size: 14 residues. Per the germline V gene, CDR1 is SGHNT and CDR2 is YYREEE (reference sequence). Trimming took 3 bases from V and 4 from J, leaving 12 bases between them. The CDR3 bases are TGTGCCAGCAGCTCAACTAGGACTGCAGATACGCAGTATTTT. Residues: CASSSTRTADTQYF.

The V gene is TRBV19, the J gene TRBJ1-5; TRBD1 aligns across 7 bases. Germline CDR1 reads LNHDA; CDR2 reads SQIVND (reference sequence). The V gene end was trimmed by 2 bases and the J gene end by 8 bases; junction bases not matched to a gene: 21. CDR3 length equals 19 residues. In DNA, the CDR3 is TGTGCCAGTAGTATAAGGTTGTCGAGAGGAGGTCAGGGGGAGAAGCCCCAGCATTTT. Translating it yields CASSIRLSRGGQGEKPQHF.

The gene calls are TRBV12-3 or TRBV12-4 and TRBJ1-1; a weak D match, TRBD1 (5 bases). V lost 5 bases to trimming and J lost 1 base, with 8 bases between them. The CDR3 runs 13 residues. For the CDR3, the DNA is TGTGCCAGCAGTCACGGGACGAACACTGAAGCTTTCTTT. It encodes CASSHGTNTEAFF.